This entry describes one T cell receptor beta chain. Which antigen it targets is not known. Base qualities are missing; no much larger clone stands one base away. A second Seattle source provided samples from volunteer blood donors who had recovered from COVID-19. The collaborating institutions used their own protocols to collect whole blood in K2EDTA tubes. For TCRbeta analysis, collaborator samples were shipped as frozen whole blood, as isolated PBMCs, or as DNA extracted from either sample type. The sample originates from a study of blood T cell repertoires in COVID-19 (TCRdb year 2020). The study in broad terms: The collaborator samples originated in the United States, Italy and Spain and spanned the acute and convalescent phases of COVID-19. Deeply sampled blood TCRbeta repertoires from subjects exposed to, actively infected with, or recovered from COVID-19 were included in the dataset. Nearly every sample came with metadata listing a de-identified subject ID, COVID-19 status, age in years and sex. The repertoires were made available in a free public database intended to serve as a resource for research on the immune response to SARS-CoV-2. The material from the prospective study consisted of cDNA or gDNA derived from T cells, B-cell-depleted T cells, or PBMCs. Where available, HLA class I and class II types were obtained from metadata supplied by the sample provider rather than from assay-based typing. Samples were obtained from the ongoing ImmuneRACE study (first 160 participants) and from over a thousand subjects provided by 6 global collaborators.

Points the paper makes about the study in general: How much clinical and demographic metadata was included differed by source and by participant, and the metadata was provided uncurated.

V has 3 bases trimmed and J has 3 bases trimmed; junction bases matching no gene number 2. The CDR3, cysteine through phenylalanine, is 14 amino acids long. Only the CDR3 DNA stays, 42 bases, in frame from base 1. The germline V gene (reference sequence) yields DFQATT for CDR1 and SNEGSKA for CDR2. TCRbeta CDR3 regions were amplified from genomic DNA by means of the immunoSEQ Assay, a bias-controlled multiplex PCR. As for the original processing: The number of nucleated cells in each sample was estimated by amplification of reference gene primers within the assay. To quantify the absolute abundance of each unique TCRbeta CDR3 rearrangement, sequence reads were collapsed and filtered. For each sample, productive Simpson clonality was calculated by taking the square root of Simpson's diversity index across productive rearrangements. The table was pulled from immuneACCESS by TCRdb, which kept in-frame rearrangements only. Such tables lose some clones; where checked, under half of the loss comes from unresolved V genes, and the rest has no known cause. The V and J calls and the clone size are those of that table, but D and trimming were determined from the DNA. The table for this sample lists just under 350,000 clones; more than 75% of them were counted only once. The ten biggest clones cover approximately 3.5% of the sample.

The sequence came from a woman aged 18-35 years who had recovered from COVID-19. The sequenced sample consisted of peripheral blood. The chain is encoded by TRBV20-1 joined to TRBJ2-1; TRBD2 matches 10 bases in the middle. The sequence in DNA is TGCAGTGCTAGTACTAGCGGGAACTACAATGAGCAGTTCTTC. Translated, it gives CSASTSGNYNEQFF.